This T cell receptor beta chain was sequenced during a study of vaccination and CD4 T cells after COVID-19. The CDR3 consists of 12 residues. The V and J ends lost 6 bases and 7 bases respectively, with 13 bases between them. Time point reported: late sampling 161 to 241 days after vaccination in a few convalescent patients. Described treatment: approximately nine-day PBMC culture with coronavirus spike peptide pools or control peptides (ViraFEST assay). As regards this clonotype: Its antigen remains unknown.

Sequencing of DNA taken from cultured CD4+ T cells relied on the Oncomine TCR Beta short-read assay. TCRdb reprocessed the PCR reads with MiXCR, giving one entry per CDR3 protein. The table shows about 17,000 distinct CDR3 sequences, with 45% to 60% occurring only once. This clonotype was obtained from a human donor who had recovered from COVID-19. The rearrangement joins TRBV12-3 or TRBV12-4 to TRBJ2-7; D is unclear. Sample: CD4+ T cells from blood, cultured in vitro, taken about 7 months after SARS-CoV-2 vaccination. Here the CDR3 DNA reads TGTGCCAGCAGCACCCGGTTGCGGGAGCAGTACTTC. Protein product: CASSTRLREQYF.